This T cell receptor beta chain was recorded in a study of TIL therapy for anti-PD-1-resistant metastatic lung cancer. Points from the study as a whole: Treatment-naive, never-smoker and oncogene-addicted patients were overrepresented in this highly selected cohort.

The CDR3 is 17 residues long. Germline CDR1 is MNHEY and CDR2 is SVGEGT. V lost 2 bases and J lost 5, with 22 bases in between. Details on this clone: As yet, its antigen is unknown.

This sample's time point: pre-treatment sample, taken before nivolumab and TIL therapy. The tumor samples were excised metastases, mostly pleural nodules or supraclavicular lymph nodes. Tumor harvest preceded PD-1/PD-L1 blockade, followed by nivolumab treatment. Sequencing used immunoSEQ v3. Method: immunoSEQ multiplex PCR; TCRdb's copy keeps in-frame clones and lacks some. The repertoire has more than 90,000 clones, 55% to 75% of them found once; the top ten carry 9.5% to 12%. The sequence was obtained from a person between 25 and 80 years old with non-small cell lung cancer. The sample in question was tumor tissue, obtained at baseline. V usage is TRBV6-2 or TRBV6-3 and J usage is TRBJ2-7; TRBD1 is a possible D gene (6 bases). Here the CDR3 DNA reads TGTGCCAGCAGTTACCCCCACGGGAATCAGGGGAACCACGAGCAGTACTTC. It specifies CASSYPHGNQGNHEQYF.